The clone carrying this TCR beta chain was seen only a few times. The data originate from a study of blood T cell repertoires in COVID-19. In the study overall: Samples representing acute and convalescent COVID-19 were sourced from the United States, Italy and Spain. T cells, B-cell-depleted T cells, or PBMCs provided the cDNA or gDNA that served as material.

Germline V gene data show CDR1 as SEHNR and CDR2 as FQNEAQ (reference sequence). The CDR3 is 14 residues long. The junction had 4 bases not matched to a gene; V was cut back by 3 bases and J by 4 bases. Per the original methods: Scientists estimated how many nucleated cells there were by amplifying reference gene primers. Data came from immunoSEQ multiplex PCR; TCRdb stores just in-frame clones and leaves some out. The V and J calls and the clone size are those of that table, but D and trimming were determined from the DNA. The repertoire holds about 170,000 clones, with around four fifths as singletons.

The sequenced material came from peripheral blood. This receptor was obtained from a woman of 80 years or more with acute or convalescent COVID-19. The rearrangement joins TRBV7-9 to TRBJ2-7; 9 bases line up with TRBD2. The CDR3 is CASSFPTSGYEQYF. The DNA for the CDR3 is TGTGCCAGCAGCTTTCCGACTAGCGGATACGAGCAGTACTTC.